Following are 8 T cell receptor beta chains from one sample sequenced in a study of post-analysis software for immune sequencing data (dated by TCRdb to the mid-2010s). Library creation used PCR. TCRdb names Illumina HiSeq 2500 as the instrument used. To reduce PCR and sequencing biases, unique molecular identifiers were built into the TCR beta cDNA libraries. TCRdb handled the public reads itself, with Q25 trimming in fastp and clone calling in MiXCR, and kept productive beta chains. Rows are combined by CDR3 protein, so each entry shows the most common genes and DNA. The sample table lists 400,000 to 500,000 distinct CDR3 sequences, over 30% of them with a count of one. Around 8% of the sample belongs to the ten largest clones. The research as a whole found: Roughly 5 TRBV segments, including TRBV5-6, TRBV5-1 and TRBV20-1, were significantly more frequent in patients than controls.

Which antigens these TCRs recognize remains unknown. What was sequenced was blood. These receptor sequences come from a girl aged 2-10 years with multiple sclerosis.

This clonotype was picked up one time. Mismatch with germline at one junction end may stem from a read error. The CDR3 sequence: CSVGGLAGFTYNEQFF. The CDR3 DNA is TGCAGTGTTGGGGGACTAGCGGGATTTACCTACAATGAGCAGTTCTTC. This chain connects TRBV29-1 to TRBJ2-1; TRBD2 agrees at 13 bases. This CDR3 spans 16 amino acids. CDR1 is SQVTM and CDR2 is ANQGSEA in the germline V gene.

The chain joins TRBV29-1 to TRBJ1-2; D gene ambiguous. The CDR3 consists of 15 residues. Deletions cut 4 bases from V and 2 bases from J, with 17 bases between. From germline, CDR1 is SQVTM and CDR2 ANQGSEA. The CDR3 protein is CSVVGKKPPNYGYTF. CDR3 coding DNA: TGCAGCGTTGTAGGAAAGAAGCCTCCAAACTATGGCTACACCTTC.

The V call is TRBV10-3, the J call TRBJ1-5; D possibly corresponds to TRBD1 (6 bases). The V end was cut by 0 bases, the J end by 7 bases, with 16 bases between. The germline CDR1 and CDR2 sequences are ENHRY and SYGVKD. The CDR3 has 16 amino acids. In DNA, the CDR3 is TGTGCCATCAGTGAGTCGACCGCCGGGGGCGGACAGCCCCAGCATTTT. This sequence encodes CAISESTAGGGQPQHF.

CDR3 sequence: CASSFWGDGEQFF. DNA for the CDR3: TGTGCCAGCAGCTTTTGGGGGGATGGAGAGCAGTTCTTC. The rearrangement joins TRBV7-9 to TRBJ2-1, with TRBD2 as a possible D gene (6 bases). Germline CDR1 and CDR2: SEHNR and FQNEAQ (reference sequence). Trimming took off 3 bases at V and 10 bases at J, with 13 bases between the two ends. The CDR3 consists of 13 residues.

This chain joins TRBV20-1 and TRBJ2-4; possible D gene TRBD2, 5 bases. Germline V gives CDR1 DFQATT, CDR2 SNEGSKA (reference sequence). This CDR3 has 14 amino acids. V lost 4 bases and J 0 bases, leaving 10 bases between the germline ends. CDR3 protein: CSAIPGLAKNIQYF. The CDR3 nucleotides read TGCAGTGCTATACCCGGACTAGCCAAAAACATTCAGTACTTC.

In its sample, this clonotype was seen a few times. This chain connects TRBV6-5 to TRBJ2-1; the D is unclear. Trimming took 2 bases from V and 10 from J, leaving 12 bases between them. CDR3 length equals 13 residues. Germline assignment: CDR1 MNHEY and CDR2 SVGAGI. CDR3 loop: CASSYRRHGEQFF. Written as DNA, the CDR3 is TGTGCCAGCAGTTACCGAAGACACGGGGAGCAGTTCTTC.

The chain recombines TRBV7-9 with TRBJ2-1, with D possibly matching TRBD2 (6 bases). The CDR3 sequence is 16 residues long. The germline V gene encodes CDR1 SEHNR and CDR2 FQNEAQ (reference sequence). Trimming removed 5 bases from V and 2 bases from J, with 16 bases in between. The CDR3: CASSRGTGAAYNEQFF. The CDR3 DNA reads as TGTGCCAGCAGCCGGGGGACGGGAGCGGCCTACAATGAGCAGTTCTTC.

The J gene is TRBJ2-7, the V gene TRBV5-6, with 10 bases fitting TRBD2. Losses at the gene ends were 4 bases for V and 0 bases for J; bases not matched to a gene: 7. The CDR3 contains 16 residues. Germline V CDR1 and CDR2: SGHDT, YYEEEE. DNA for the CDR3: TGTGCCAGCAGCCCCGGACTAGCGGTTTTCTCCTACGAGCAGTACTTC. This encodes CASSPGLAVFSYEQYF.